These 27 T cell receptor beta chains share one sample of origin, sequenced in a study of CD8 T cells in ankylosing spondylitis. Each CDR3 protein is one row after TCRdb ran MiXCR on the 5' RACE reads. The sample holds over 130,000 distinct CDR3 sequences, 40% to 50% seen once. The specimen was synovial fluid, either unsorted or a sorted T cell fraction (not recorded which). The receptors originated from a male donor with ankylosing spondylitis.

The chain joins TRBV5-1 to TRBJ1-6, with D unclear. CDR3 length equals 13 residues. Looked up from germline, CDR1 is SGHRS and CDR2 is YFSETQ. V gave up 0 bases and J gave up 9 bases, with 7 bases separating them. The CDR3 loop reads CASSLEPGSPLHF. CDR3 in DNA: TGCGCCAGCAGCTTGGAACCTGGTTCACCCCTCCACTTT.

This clonotype was detected only a few times. The V call is TRBV4-1, the J call TRBJ2-2; 7 positions agree with TRBD2. The CDR3 consists of 16 residues. V shed 5 bases and J 4 bases; nucleotides not matched to a gene: 10. Looked up from germline, CDR1 is MGHRA and CDR2 is YSYEKL. The CDR3 nucleotides read TGCGCCAGCAGCAGCCGTAGGACTAGAGTCACCGGGGAGCTGTTTTTT. It codes for CASSSRRTRVTGELFF.

The chain links TRBV7-8 to TRBJ2-7, with 12 bases lining up with TRBD2. This CDR3 is 16 amino acids long. V was clipped by 5 bases and J by 3 bases; unmatched bases: 8. The germline CDR1 and CDR2 sequences are SGHVS and FQNEAQ. The CDR3 nucleotides read TGTGCCAGCAGCACCCGCCTAGCGGGGGGGGACTACGAGCAGTACTTC. Translating it yields CASSTRLAGGDYEQYF.

J is TRBJ1-2 and V is TRBV7-8, with D perhaps TRBD1 (5 bases). The CDR3 spans 14 residues. The germline V and J ends were trimmed by 5 bases and 7 bases, with 17 bases remaining between them. In germline, CDR1 is SGHVS, CDR2 FQNEAQ. In DNA, the CDR3 is TGTGCCAGCAGCCCAGGGCCTGACAGCCTTGGCTACACCTTC. This translates into CASSPGPDSLGYTF.

Only one count was recorded for this clonotype. J is TRBJ2-2 and V is TRBV7-6; D is perhaps TRBD1 (6 bases). Germline CDR1 SGHVS, CDR2 FNYEAQ. V lost 3 bases and J lost 2, with 13 bases in between. The CDR3 is 16 residues long. The CDR3 spells CASSFARTVNTGELFF. The CDR3 nucleotides are TGTGCCAGCAGCTTTGCCAGGACAGTTAACACCGGGGAGCTGTTTTTT.

The genes are TRBV12-3 or TRBV12-4 and TRBJ2-5; no clear D. Trimming stripped 5 bases from V and 1 base from J, with 11 bases between. The CDR3 is 14 amino acids. The CDR3 nucleotides are TGTGCCAGCAGTATGCCCTCGAGCCAAGAGACCCAGTACTTC. This encodes CASSMPSSQETQYF.

This rearrangement joins TRBV5-1 to TRBJ2-2; no clear D gene. Germline-derived CDR1 and CDR2 are SGHRS and YFSETQ. The CDR3 is made up of 13 amino acids. The V gene lost 0 bases and the J gene lost 4 bases, with 4 bases spanning the gap. The CDR3 loop reads CASSLDSTGELFF. The CDR3 region has the DNA TGCGCCAGCAGCTTGGATTCCACCGGGGAGCTGTTTTTT.

The rearrangement uses TRBV20-1 and TRBJ2-2, with 11 nucleotides matching TRBD2. V was pared by 6 bases and J by 5 bases, with 5 bases of the junction left unmatched. Germline assignment: CDR1 DFQATT and CDR2 SNEGSKA (reference sequence). This CDR3 comprises 14 residues. CDR3 in amino acids: CSAKLAGDTGELFF. In DNA, the CDR3 is TGCAGTGCCAAACTAGCGGGGGATACCGGGGAGCTGTTTTTT.

This clonotype has more than one count but fewer than ten. CDR3 coding DNA: TGTGCCAGCAGGGGACTAGCGGGAGAGGGTTCTGTCAATGAGCAGTTCTTC. It translates to CASRGLAGEGSVNEQFF. The chain has TRBV12-3 or TRBV12-4 and TRBJ2-1, with 14 nucleotides matching TRBD2. Trimming cost V 6 bases and J 6 bases; bases outside gene matches: 10. The CDR3 is made up of 17 amino acids.

This chain uses TRBV28 with TRBJ1-2; D is possibly TRBD1 (6 bases). Deletions cut 6 bases from V and 2 bases from J, with 10 bases between. The CDR3 has 13 amino acids. Germline CDR1 reads MDHEN; CDR2 reads SYDVKM. The CDR3 is CASSRGQNYGYTF. CDR3 nucleotides: TGTGCCAGCAGCCGAGGACAGAACTATGGCTACACCTTC.

The rearrangement links TRBV27 to TRBJ2-1; TRBD1 matches 12 bases. V was clipped by 6 bases and J by 14 bases; unmatched bases: 8. The V gene's germline CDR1 is MNHEY and CDR2 SMNVEV (reference sequence). The CDR3 totals 13 residues. The CDR3 DNA is TGTGCCAGCAGGGGGACAGGGGGCAAATCGGAGTTCTTC. It translates to CASRGTGGKSEFF.

This CDR3 reads CASSPTGLAGVDTQYF. CDR3 nucleotides: TGTGCCAGCAGCCCGACCGGACTAGCGGGAGTGGATACGCAGTATTTT. J is TRBJ2-3 and V is TRBV7-6; 13 bases are a match to TRBD2. CDR1 SGHVS and CDR2 FNYEAQ come from the germline V gene. J was trimmed by 6 bases and V by 5 bases; bases with no gene match: 8. The CDR3 is 16 residues long.

This clonotype appeared a single time. The genes are TRBV9 and TRBJ2-1, with 11 positions matching TRBD2. This CDR3 has 16 residues. With 6 bases clipped from V and 3 bases from J, the junction kept 8 bases outside the gene matches. Germline assignment: CDR1 SGDLS and CDR2 YYNGEE. The CDR3 sequence: CASTPLAGGIYNEQFF. The CDR3 coding sequence is TGTGCCAGCACCCCGTTAGCGGGAGGGATCTACAATGAGCAGTTCTTC.

This clonotype was seen more than once but under ten times. The genes are TRBV19 and TRBJ2-7, with TRBD1 matching over 8 bases. This CDR3 contains 17 residues. V was clipped by 5 bases and J by 3 bases; unmatched bases: 15. CDR1 and CDR2 (germline): LNHDA, SQIVND (reference sequence). For the CDR3, the DNA is TGTGCCAGTAGTTCCCCCCTCAGGGGGCCTACTGGCTACGAGCAGTACTTC. This gives the protein CASSSPLRGPTGYEQYF. The full variable domain, its missing parts supplied by reference TRBV19 and TRBJ2-7, is DGGITQSPKYLFRKEGQNVTLSCEQNLNHDAMYWYRQDPGQGLRLIYYSQIVNDFQKGDIAEGYSVSREKKESFPLTVTSAQKNPTAFYLCASSSPLRGPTGYEQYFGPGTRLTVT.

The rearrangement uses TRBV4-3 and TRBJ2-3; tentatively, D is TRBD2 (6 bases). V lost 2 bases, J lost 2 bases, and 17 bases lay in between. Germline V CDR1 and CDR2: LGHNA, YSLEER. This CDR3 is 17 amino acids long. CDR3 residues: CASSQWLRDSTTDTQYF. Here the CDR3 DNA reads TGCGCCAGCAGCCAATGGCTCCGGGACTCAACCACAGATACGCAGTATTTT.

The chain recombines TRBV10-3 with TRBJ2-7, with 13 bases fitting TRBD2. In germline, CDR1 is ENHRY, CDR2 SYGVKD. The trim removed 6 bases at V and 2 bases at J, leaving 7 bases unmatched. CDR3 length: 16 amino acids. CDR3 sequence (DNA): TGTGCCATCAGCAGACTAGCGGGAGGCGATACCTACGAGCAGTACTTC. Its translation is CAISRLAGGDTYEQYF.

This clonotype was detected a few times. CDR3: CASSSTHRDIGNQPQHF. The CDR3 nucleotides are TGTGCCAGCAGCTCAACCCACCGGGACATTGGCAATCAGCCCCAGCATTTT. This chain connects TRBV7-9 to TRBJ1-5; a possible D gene is TRBD1 (6 bases). Trimming left V 4 bases short and J 2 bases short, with 18 bases between. The length of the CDR3 is 17 residues. Germline CDR1 reads SEHNR; CDR2 reads FQNEAQ (reference sequence).

The V call is TRBV11-2, the J call TRBJ2-1, with 7 bases that match TRBD2. Germline CDR1 is SGHAT and CDR2 is FQNNGV. The V gene end was trimmed by 3 bases and the J gene end by 8 bases; junction bases not matched to a gene: 10. The CDR3 totals 15 residues. CDR3 nucleotides: TGTGCCAGCAGCTTTCTAGCGGCCTCCTCCGATGAGCAGTTCTTC. It specifies CASSFLAASSDEQFF.

The chain links TRBV7-6 to TRBJ1-1; TRBD1 might be the D (6 bases). This CDR3 region has 15 residues. V lost 1 base and J 0 bases, leaving 9 bases between the germline ends. CDR1 SGHVS and CDR2 FNYEAQ come from the germline V gene. CDR3 region: CASSLGTEMNTEAFF. The CDR3, as DNA: TGTGCCAGCAGCTTAGGGACAGAGATGAACACTGAAGCTTTCTTT.

This clonotype was recorded a few times. This chain links TRBV21-1 with TRBJ2-3; TRBD1, the D gene given by the table, was not confirmed from the DNA. TRBV21-1 is a known pseudogene. The CDR3 covers 14 residues. CDR3 nucleotide sequence: TGTGCCAGCAGCACCGGGGACAGCACAGATACGCAGTATTTT. It translates to CASSTGDSTDTQYF.

This clonotype was detected many times. This chain links TRBV6-4 with TRBJ2-1, with 9 bases matching TRBD2. Germline assignment: CDR1 MRHNA and CDR2 SNTAGT. With V trimmed by 4 bases and J by 7 bases, 8 bases remained unmatched. The CDR3 is 15 residues long. In DNA, the CDR3 is TGTGCCAGCAGTGGACATAGCGGGAGTTTGAATGAGCAGTTCTTC. This codes for CASSGHSGSLNEQFF.

The chain carries TRBV25-1 and TRBJ2-7; 8 bases are a match to TRBD2. The V gene end was trimmed by 1 base and the J gene end by 6 bases; junction bases not matched to a gene: 5. The germline CDR1 and CDR2 sequences are MGHDK and SYGVNS. This CDR3 spans 14 amino acids. The CDR3 nucleotides read TGTGCCAGCAGTGAATCCCGAGCGGGAGCCGAGCAGTACTTC. As protein: CASSESRAGAEQYF.

The chain has TRBV29-1 and TRBJ2-1; the match to TRBD2 covers 11 bases. Germline V gene data show CDR1 as SQVTM and CDR2 as ANQGSEA. The CDR3 loop spans 15 amino acids. Germline trimming cut 5 bases from V and 4 bases from J; bases unmatched to any gene: 7. CDR3 DNA: TGCAGCGTTACCCCTGGGACTAGCGGATACAATGAGCAGTTCTTC. Protein: CSVTPGTSGYNEQFF.

The chain combines TRBV7-9 with TRBJ1-1, with TRBD1 matching over 7 bases. Germline trimming cut 1 base from V and 4 bases from J; bases unmatched to any gene: 3. The CDR3 loop spans 14 amino acids. Germline lookup yields CDR1 SEHNR and CDR2 FQNEAQ (reference sequence). The CDR3 DNA is TGTGCCAGCAGCTTAGGACAGGGCCTCACTGAAGCTTTCTTT. Translation gives CASSLGQGLTEAFF.

At least ten counts were recorded for this clonotype. The chain employs TRBV4-3 and TRBJ2-1; 8 bases are shared with TRBD2. The germline CDR1 and CDR2 sequences are LGHNA and YSLEER. J lost 0 bases, V lost 1 base, and 2 bases had no gene match. CDR3 size: 16 residues. The CDR3 DNA reads TGCGCCAGCAGCCAAGCCACTAGCGGCTCCTACAATGAGCAGTTCTTC. The encoded protein is CASSQATSGSYNEQFF.

The chain uses TRBV20-1 and TRBJ2-7; the match to TRBD1 covers 7 bases. CDR1 is DFQATT and CDR2 is SNEGSKA in the germline V gene (reference sequence). The V gene end was trimmed by 4 bases and the J gene end by 4 bases; junction bases not matched to a gene: 7. The CDR3 is 13 amino acids. CDR3 in amino acids: CSATPGQRYEQYF. The CDR3 nucleotides read TGCAGTGCTACCCCGGGACAGAGATACGAGCAGTACTTC.

This rearrangement joins TRBV6-1 to TRBJ2-3, with D possibly matching TRBD1 (5 bases). Deletions cut 5 bases from V and 4 bases from J, with 13 bases between. This CDR3 comprises 14 residues. CDR1 is MNHNS, CDR2 SASEGT, per germline. The CDR3 region is CASSRTSPPDTQYF. CDR3 coding DNA: TGTGCCAGCAGTCGGACAAGTCCTCCAGATACGCAGTATTTT.